This T cell receptor (beta chain) was found in a study of Tregs in tolerant kidney transplant recipients. Whole-study results and caveats: Tregs expanded with activated donor B cells seemed most donor-specific.

The assay was immunoSEQ multiplex PCR, and TCRdb's table has in-frame clones only and misses some. Of about 110,000 clones in the sample, 90% are singletons; the top ten hold more than 0.3%. Comment on this clone: Its specificity is not known.

Trimming removed 0 bases from V and 4 bases from J, with 13 bases in between. The CDR3 contains 15 residues. The germline V gene encodes CDR1 SGHDT and CDR2 YYEEEE. Unstimulated Tregs (CD4+CD25+CD127-) and CD4+CD25- non-Tregs were sorted from PBMCs. The receptor comes from a human donor who received a combined kidney and bone marrow transplant. This chain connects TRBV5-6 to TRBJ1-2; D remains ambiguous. The specimen comprised CD4+ T cells from blood, sampled before the transplant. The DNA of the CDR3 is TGTGCCAGCAGCTTGGTTGGGCAGACATTCTATGGCTACACCTTC. It is translated as CASSLVGQTFYGYTF.